The rows below give T cell receptor beta chains drawn from one sample of a study of T-cell reconstitution after alpha-beta-depleted transplantation in children. A single record per CDR3 protein comes from TCRdb applying MiXCR to the PCR reads. The table records 210,000 or so distinct CDR3 sequences, about a tenth of them present only once. The source material was PBMCs, sampled before TCRalphabeta/CD19-depleted stem cell transplant. These receptors were obtained from a child in the first two years of life with acute myeloid leukemia, due to receive a stem cell transplant. The CDR3 runs from the conserved cysteine through the conserved F or W. The D gene is left open where the match is weak. A row's size may be missing; if present it is once, few, many or a size class.

>TRBD1|TRBJ1-2|TRBV5-1|many
CASSFTGAVDYGYTF
TGCGCCAGCAGCTTTACAGGGGCGGTAGACTATGGCTACACCTTC
>NA|TRBJ1-5|TRBV28|NA
CASSTEGSPDQPQHF
TGTGCCAGCAGTACCGAGGGGAGTCCGGATCAGCCCCAGCATTTT
>NA|TRBJ2-2|TRBV7-3|many
CASSLLPERELFF
TGTGCCAGCAGCCTTCTGCCCGAAAGGGAGCTGTTTTTT
>TRBD2|TRBJ2-1|TRBV20-1|many
CSLQPQTSGRDEQFF
TGCAGCCTACAACCCCAGACTAGCGGGAGAGATGAGCAGTTCTTC
>NA|TRBJ2-6|TRBV27|many
CASSVRSGANVLTF
TGTGCCAGCAGTGTAAGAAGTGGGGCCAACGTCCTGACTTTC
>TRBD2|TRBJ2-7|TRBV5-1|many
CASSKTSGSDEQYF
TGCGCCAGCAGCAAGACTAGCGGGAGCGACGAGCAGTACTTC
>TRBD1|TRBJ2-5|TRBV6-2/TRBV6-3|many
CASSYPGTGRETQYF
TGTGCCAGCAGTTACCCAGGGACAGGGCGGGAGACCCAGTACTTC
>NA|TRBJ2-3|TRBV11-3|many
CASSPRTGDTQYF
TGTGCCAGCAGCCCGCGGACTGGTGATACGCAGTATTTT
>TRBD2|TRBJ2-5|TRBV20-1|many
CSMAGFTSGQETQYF
TGCAGCATGGCGGGCTTTACTAGCGGACAAGAGACCCAGTACTTC
>NA|TRBJ2-2|TRBV29-1|many
CSVGGYRNTGELFF
TGCAGCGTTGGGGGGTACCGTAACACCGGGGAGCTGTTTTTT